This T cell receptor beta chain appears in the sequencing data of a study of blood T cell repertoires in COVID-19. Study details: Sources were T cells, B-cell-depleted T cells, or PBMCs; the material itself was cDNA or gDNA.

Germline V gene sequence: CDR1 SGHAT, CDR2 FQNNGV. V dropped 5 bases and J dropped 0; count of bases not matched to a gene: 11. The CDR3 is 17 amino acids. Original processing methods: Nucleated cell number was recorded as an estimate derived from reference gene primer amplification. Profiling relied on immunoSEQ multiplex PCR, and the TCRdb table lists in-frame clones only, not all of them. V, J and clone size reflect that table, while D and trimming were determined from the DNA. This table holds about 230,000 clones, more than 75% found once. Seattle cases were enrolled at active infection and followed longitudinally.

The rearrangement uses TRBV11-2 and TRBJ2-3, with 7 bases identical to TRBD2. Sequenced: peripheral blood. The TCR sequence derives from a man aged 50 or older with COVID-19, enrolled during active disease. The CDR3 is CASSPPGLVGSTDTQYF. The CDR3 nucleotides read TGTGCCAGCAGCCCGCCTGGACTAGTCGGTAGCACAGATACGCAGTATTTT.